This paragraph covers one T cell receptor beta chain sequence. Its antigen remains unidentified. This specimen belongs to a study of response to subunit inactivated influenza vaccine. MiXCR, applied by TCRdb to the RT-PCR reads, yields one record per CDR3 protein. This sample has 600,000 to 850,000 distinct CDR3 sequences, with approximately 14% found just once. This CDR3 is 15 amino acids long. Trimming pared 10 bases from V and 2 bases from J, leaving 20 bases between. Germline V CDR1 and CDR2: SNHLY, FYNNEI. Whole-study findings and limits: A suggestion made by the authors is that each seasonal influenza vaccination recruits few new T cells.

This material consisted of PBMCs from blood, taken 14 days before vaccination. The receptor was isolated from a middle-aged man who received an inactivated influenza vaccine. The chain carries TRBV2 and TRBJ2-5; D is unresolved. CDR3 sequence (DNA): TGTGCCATTTCTCTATTCGGACCTACGCAAGAGACCCAGTACTTC. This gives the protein CAISLFGPTQETQYF.